A single sample is the source of the 25 T cell receptor beta chains below, sequenced in a study of blood T cells in healthy people across ages. A second PCR, run for roughly 6 to 11 cycles, used a sample-barcoded 5' primer plus a J-beta primer mix. TCRdb re-called the 5' RACE reads with MiXCR, one entry per CDR3 protein. This sample has 600,000 to 1,000,000 distinct CDR3 sequences, with more than 45% found just once. Sequencing was carried out using blood. All receptors come from a man under 40 in good health.

This sequence joins TRBV10-1 and TRBJ1-2, with 10 bases aligning to TRBD1. V dropped 8 bases and J dropped 6; count of bases not matched to a gene: 15. The CDR3 contains 16 residues. Germline V CDR1 and CDR2: WNHNN, SYGVQD (reference sequence). The CDR3 DNA sequence: TGCGCCAGCGGGAGATCGGGACAGGGGAGTTGGGATGGCTACACCTTC. Its translation is CASGRSGQGSWDGYTF.

In this sample, this clonotype turned up a few times. The gene calls are TRBV24-1 and TRBJ2-1, with no clear D. CDR1 and CDR2 from the germline V gene are KGHDR and SFDVKD. V lost 9 bases to trimming and J lost 3 bases, with 26 bases between them. CDR3 length: 18 amino acids. The CDR3 loop reads CATRSIGVSQCSYNEQFF. In DNA form, the CDR3 reads TGTGCCACCCGATCGATCGGCGTGAGCCAATGTAGCTACAATGAGCAGTTCTTC.

The chain carries TRBV5-5 and TRBJ2-3, with D hard to call. The CDR3 spans 15 residues. Deletions cut 0 bases from V and 5 bases from J, with 13 bases between. Germline assignment: CDR1 SGHKS and CDR2 YYEKEE (reference sequence). CDR3 DNA: TGTGCCAGCAGCTTGGGCTCCTTCGGGCAAGATACGCAGTATTTT. Amino acid sequence: CASSLGSFGQDTQYF. Based on the CDR3 plus reference TRBV5-5 and TRBJ2-3, the full variable domain is DAGVTQSPTHLIKTRGQQVTLRCSPISGHKSVSWYQQVLGQGPQFIFQYYEKEERGRGNFPDRFSARQFPNYSSELNVNALLLGDSALYLCASSLGSFGQDTQYFGPGTRLTVL.

CDR3 amino acids: CASSLPRVGGYGYTF. CDR3 bases: TGTGCCAGCAGCTTACCAAGGGTTGGGGGGTATGGCTACACCTTC. The genes are TRBV13 and TRBJ1-2, with a weak D call TRBD1 (5 bases). Trimming took 2 bases from V and 5 from J, leaving 15 bases between them. CDR1 is PRHDT and CDR2 is FYEKMQ in the germline V gene (reference sequence). This CDR3 has 15 amino acids. Supplemented by reference TRBV13 and TRBJ1-2, the full variable domain reads AAGVIQSPRHLIKEKRETATLKCYPIPRHDTVYWYQQGPGQDPQFLISFYEKMQSDKGSIPDRFSAQQFSDYHSELNMSSLELGDSALYFCASSLPRVGGYGYTFGSGTRLTVV.

The chain recombines TRBV28 with TRBJ1-2, with 7 bases identical to TRBD1. This CDR3 comprises 14 residues. Germline values: CDR1 MDHEN, CDR2 SYDVKM. After removal of 7 bases from V and 3 bases from J, the junction contained 8 bases not matched to a gene. The CDR3 protein is CASKAPQGYYGYTF. The CDR3 DNA sequence: TGTGCCAGCAAGGCTCCACAGGGGTACTATGGCTACACCTTC.

CDR3 region: CASSFDRGGGKPQHF. In DNA, the CDR3 is TGTGCCAGCAGCTTTGATAGGGGTGGGGGAAAGCCCCAGCATTTT. The genes are TRBV7-2 and TRBJ1-5; a weak D match, TRBD1 (5 bases). The V and J ends lost 3 bases and 8 bases respectively, with 17 bases between them. The CDR3 runs 15 residues. CDR1 is SGHTA, CDR2 FQGNSA, per germline.

The table lists this clonotype with a few counts. The chain has TRBV7-2 and TRBJ2-5; weak D call: TRBD1 (5 bases). The V end lost 2 bases, the J end lost 4 bases, and 11 bases lay between the germline ends. The germline V gene has CDR1 SGHTA and CDR2 FQGNSA. CDR3 size: 14 residues. CDR3 coding DNA: TGTGCCAGCAGCTTAAACAGGAGCCCAGAGACCCAGTACTTC. Translation: CASSLNRSPETQYF.

The CDR3 reads CSATPGRINEQFF. The CDR3 DNA is TGCAGTGCTACACCGGGACGGATTAATGAGCAGTTCTTC. The chain uses TRBV20-1 and TRBJ2-1, with D perhaps matching TRBD1 or TRBD2 (5 bases each). Trimming took off 4 bases at V and 7 bases at J, with 14 bases between the two ends. Germline CDR1 reads DFQATT; CDR2 reads SNEGSKA (reference sequence). The CDR3 is 13 residues long.

This clonotype turned up a few times. This chain uses TRBV29-1 with TRBJ2-7; D could derive from TRBD1 or TRBD2 (7 bases each). The ends were cut back, 7 bases at V and 0 bases at J, with 16 bases in the middle. The CDR3 contains 14 residues. From germline, CDR1 is SQVTM and CDR2 ANQGSEA. DNA of the CDR3: TGCAGCGCCCTGGGGGGGGACAGCTCCTACGAGCAGTACTTC. As protein: CSALGGDSSYEQYF.

In this sample, this clonotype turned up many times. The chain is built from TRBV29-1 and TRBJ2-1; D unclear. V was cut by 5 bases and J by 6 bases, with 14 bases left in between. This CDR3 comprises 13 residues. Germline values: CDR1 SQVTM, CDR2 ANQGSEA. CDR3 nucleotide sequence: TGCAGCGTTTTGGTCCTTGTCGGCAATGAGCAGTTCTTC. Translated: CSVLVLVGNEQFF.

This chain links TRBV18 with TRBJ2-3, with no clear D. The germline V and J ends were trimmed by 1 base and 4 bases, with 3 bases remaining between them. Germline CDR1 and CDR2: KGHSH and LQKENI. The CDR3 length is 12 residues. CDR3 coding DNA: TGTGCCAGCTCACCACATGCAGATACGCAGTATTTT. This translates into CASSPHADTQYF.

This clonotype showed up just once. This chain joins TRBV7-8 and TRBJ2-5; TRBD2 matches 7 bases. This CDR3 region has 15 residues. Germline CDR1 and CDR2: SGHVS and FQNEAQ. With 0 bases clipped from V and 3 bases from J, the junction kept 4 bases outside the gene matches. The CDR3 bases are TGTGCCAGCAGCTTAGCGGGGGGGAGAAAAGAGACCCAGTACTTC. The encoded protein is CASSLAGGRKETQYF.

The chain uses TRBV3-1 and TRBJ2-1; tentative D call: TRBD2 (6 bases). The length of the CDR3 is 13 residues. V was clipped by 0 bases and J by 13 bases, with 13 bases between them. Germline values: CDR1 LGHDT, CDR2 YNNKEL (reference sequence). Here the CDR3 DNA reads TGTGCCAGCAGCCAAGACCGGGAGCTACCACAGTTCTTC. As protein: CASSQDRELPQFF.

A note on this clonotype: One end of the junction varies from germline; a read error may be responsible. The chain has TRBV7-7 and TRBJ2-5, with 10 positions matching TRBD2. Germline-derived CDR1 and CDR2 are SSHAT and FNYEAQ (reference sequence). The CDR3 runs to 16 residues. CDR3 sequence reads: CASSKTAGLAKEIQYF. The CDR3 DNA is TGTGCTAGCAGCAAAACCGCGGGACTAGCGAAAGAGATCCAGTACTTC.

This clonotype was found a few times. The J gene is TRBJ2-2, the V gene TRBV4-2, with D possibly matching TRBD2 (5 bases). V lost 6 bases, J lost 1 base, and 9 bases lay in between. The germline V gene encodes CDR1 LGHNA and CDR2 YNFKEQ. The CDR3 sequence is 14 residues long. For the CDR3, the DNA is TGTGCCAGCAGGGACTCCCAGAACACCGGGGAGCTGTTTTTT. This sequence encodes CASRDSQNTGELFF.

In its sample, this clonotype was seen a few times. The rearrangement links TRBV10-1 to TRBJ2-7; D call uncertain. CDR1 and CDR2 from the germline V gene are WNHNN and SYGVQD (reference sequence). Trimming pared 6 bases from V and 6 bases from J, leaving 18 bases between. The CDR3 loop spans 14 amino acids. CDR3 in amino acids: CASSATPFLTEQYF. The CDR3 nucleotides read TGCGCCAGCAGCGCTACCCCCTTTTTAACCGAGCAGTACTTC.

The CDR3 here is CSAHTGYLGDEQYF. DNA for the CDR3: TGCAGTGCGCACACAGGTTATCTCGGGGATGAGCAGTACTTC. The chain recombines TRBV20-1 with TRBJ2-5; either TRBD1 or TRBD2 may fit D (5 bases each). The CDR3 extends over 14 amino acids. Trimming left V 6 bases short and J 11 bases short, with 25 bases between. CDR1 and CDR2 from the germline V gene are DFQATT and SNEGSKA (reference sequence).

The J gene is TRBJ1-1, the V gene TRBV7-2, with TRBD1 matching 10 bases. The trim removed 6 bases at V and 0 bases at J, leaving 7 bases unmatched. CDR1 and CDR2 from the germline V gene are SGHTA and FQGNSA. The CDR3 length is 16 residues. The DNA for the CDR3 is TGTGCCAGCAGTTCGACAGGGGGCGCGGTGAACACTGAAGCTTTCTTT. As protein: CASSSTGGAVNTEAFF.

In this sample, this clonotype turned up a few times. The chain uses TRBV20-1 and TRBJ1-2, with D possibly being TRBD1 (6 bases). CDR1 and CDR2 (germline): DFQATT, SNEGSKA (reference sequence). This CDR3 comprises 12 residues. The germline V and J ends were trimmed by 3 bases and 7 bases, with 12 bases remaining between them. This CDR3 is CSASPGARGYTF. CDR3 in DNA: TGCAGTGCTAGTCCGGGGGCGCGTGGCTACACCTTC.

V gene TRBV12-3 or TRBV12-4 combines with J gene TRBJ1-1; the D is unclear. The CDR3 contains 15 residues. V shed 5 bases and J shed 1 base, with 14 bases lying between them. The DNA for the CDR3 is TGTGCCAGCAGTGCGGACTGGAGAGGGAACACTGAAGCTTTCTTT. This translates into CASSADWRGNTEAFF.

This clonotype was found once. This chain uses TRBV27 with TRBJ2-3; 9 positions match TRBD2. J was trimmed by 0 bases and V by 8 bases; bases with no gene match: 0. Germline loops: CDR1 MNHEY, CDR2 SMNVEV (reference sequence). The CDR3 runs to 13 residues. The CDR3 loop is CASGLASTDTQYF. CDR3 DNA: TGTGCCAGCGGACTAGCGAGCACAGATACGCAGTATTTT.

V and J are TRBV11-2 and TRBJ2-2; TRBD1 is a possible D gene (6 bases). Looked up from germline, CDR1 is SGHAT and CDR2 is FQNNGV. Trimming pared 1 base from V and 7 bases from J, leaving 16 bases between. This CDR3 spans 16 amino acids. CDR3 in amino acids: CASSLVVDIRGGELFF. As DNA, the CDR3 is TGTGCCAGCAGCTTAGTAGTGGATATCAGGGGCGGGGAGCTGTTTTTT.

This chain uses TRBV5-1 with TRBJ2-1; 9 bases agree with TRBD2. V dropped 2 bases and J dropped 2; count of bases not matched to a gene: 5. CDR3 length equals 16 residues. Germline values: CDR1 SGHRS, CDR2 YFSETQ. In DNA form, the CDR3 reads TGCGCCAGCAGCTTCAATGCGGGGGGGCCCTACAATGAGCAGTTCTTC. Translating gives CASSFNAGGPYNEQFF. The full variable domain, its missing parts supplied by reference TRBV5-1 and TRBJ2-1, is KAGVTQTPRYLIKTRGQQVTLSCSPISGHRSVSWYQQTPGQGLQFLFEYFSETQRNKGNFPGRFSGRQFSNSRSEMNVSTLELGDSALYLCASSFNAGGPYNEQFFGPGTRLTVL.

The rearrangement uses TRBV28 and TRBJ1-2; D is ambiguous. Germline loops: CDR1 MDHEN, CDR2 SYDVKM. V lost 4 bases to trimming and J lost 3 bases, with 6 bases between them. This CDR3 is 12 amino acids long. The CDR3 loop reads CASSYSHYGYTF. The CDR3 nucleotides are TGTGCCAGCAGTTACAGCCACTATGGCTACACCTTC.

This clonotype was seen a few times. The chain carries TRBV12-3 or TRBV12-4 and TRBJ2-5; perhaps TRBD2 as D (6 bases). V was cut by 4 bases and J by 5 bases, with 11 bases left in between. The CDR3 covers 13 residues. CDR3 residues: CASSSKSGETQYF. CDR3 DNA: TGTGCCAGCAGTTCCAAGAGCGGGGAGACCCAGTACTTC.